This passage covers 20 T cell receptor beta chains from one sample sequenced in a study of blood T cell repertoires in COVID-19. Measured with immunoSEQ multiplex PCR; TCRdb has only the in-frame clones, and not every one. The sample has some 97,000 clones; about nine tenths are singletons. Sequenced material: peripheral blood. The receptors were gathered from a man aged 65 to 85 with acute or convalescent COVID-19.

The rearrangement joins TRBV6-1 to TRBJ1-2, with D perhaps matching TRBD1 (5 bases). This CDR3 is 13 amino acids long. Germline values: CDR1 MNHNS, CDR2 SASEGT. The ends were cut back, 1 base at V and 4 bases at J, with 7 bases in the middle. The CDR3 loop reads CASSEGTTYGYTF. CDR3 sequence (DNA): TGTGCCAGCAGTGAAGGGACAACCTATGGCTACACCTTC.

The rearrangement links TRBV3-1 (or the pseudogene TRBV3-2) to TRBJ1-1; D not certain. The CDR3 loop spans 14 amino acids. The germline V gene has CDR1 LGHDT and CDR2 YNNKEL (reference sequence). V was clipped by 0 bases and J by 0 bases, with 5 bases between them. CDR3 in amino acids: CASSQDPVNTEAFF. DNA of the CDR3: TGTGCCAGCAGCCAAGACCCAGTGAACACTGAAGCTTTCTTT.

The DNA for the CDR3 is TGCGCCAGCAGCCAAGATCCGCGAGGGCAGGCCCAAGAGACCCAGTACTTC. Protein product: CASSQDPRGQAQETQYF. This chain uses TRBV4-1 with TRBJ2-5; D possibly corresponds to TRBD2 (5 bases). Germline lookup yields CDR1 MGHRA and CDR2 YSYEKL. V was pared by 0 bases and J by 1 base, with 15 bases between. The CDR3 consists of 17 residues.

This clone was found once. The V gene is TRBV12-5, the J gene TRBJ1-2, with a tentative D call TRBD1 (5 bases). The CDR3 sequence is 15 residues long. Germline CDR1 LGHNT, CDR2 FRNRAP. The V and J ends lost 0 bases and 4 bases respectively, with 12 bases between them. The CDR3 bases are TGTGCTAGTGGTTTGGTAGTGGGGCCACGCTATGGCTACACCTTC. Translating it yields CASGLVVGPRYGYTF.

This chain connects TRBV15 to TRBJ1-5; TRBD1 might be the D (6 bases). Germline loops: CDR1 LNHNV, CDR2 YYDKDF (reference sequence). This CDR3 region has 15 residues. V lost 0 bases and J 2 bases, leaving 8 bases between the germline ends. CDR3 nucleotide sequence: TGTGCCACCAGCAGAGATAAGGGGGGCAATCAGCCCCAGCATTTT. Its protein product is CATSRDKGGNQPQHF.

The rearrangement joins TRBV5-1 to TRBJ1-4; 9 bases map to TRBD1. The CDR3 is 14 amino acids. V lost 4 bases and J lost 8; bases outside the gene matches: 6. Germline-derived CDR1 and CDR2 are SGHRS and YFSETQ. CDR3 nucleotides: TGCGCCAGCAGCCAGGGACAGGGAGACGAAAAACTGTTTTTT. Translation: CASSQGQGDEKLFF. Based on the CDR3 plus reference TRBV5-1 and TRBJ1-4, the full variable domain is KAGVTQTPRYLIKTRGQQVTLSCSPISGHRSVSWYQQTPGQGLQFLFEYFSETQRNKGNFPGRFSGRQFSNSRSEMNVSTLELGDSALYLCASSQGQGDEKLFFGSGTQLSVL.

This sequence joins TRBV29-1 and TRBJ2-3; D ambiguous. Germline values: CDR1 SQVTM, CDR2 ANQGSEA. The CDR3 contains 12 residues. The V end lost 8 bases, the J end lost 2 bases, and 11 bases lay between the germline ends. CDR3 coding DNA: TGCAGCACTGCGAGCGCCACAGATACGCAGTATTTT. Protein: CSTASATDTQYF.

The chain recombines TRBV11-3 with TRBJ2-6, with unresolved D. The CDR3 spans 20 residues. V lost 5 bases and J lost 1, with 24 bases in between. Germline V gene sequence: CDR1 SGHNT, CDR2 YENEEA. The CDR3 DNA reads TGTGCCAGCAGCCTCGGTTCCGGTCATCCATCCTCGTCTGGGGCCAACGTCCTGACTTTC. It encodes CASSLGSGHPSSSGANVLTF.

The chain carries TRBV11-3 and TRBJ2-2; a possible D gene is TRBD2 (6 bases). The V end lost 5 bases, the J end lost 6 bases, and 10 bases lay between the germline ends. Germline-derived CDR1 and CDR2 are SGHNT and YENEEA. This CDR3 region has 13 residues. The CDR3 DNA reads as TGTGCCAGCAGCCGGAGACTAGCCGGGGAGCTGTTTTTT. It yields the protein CASSRRLAGELFF.

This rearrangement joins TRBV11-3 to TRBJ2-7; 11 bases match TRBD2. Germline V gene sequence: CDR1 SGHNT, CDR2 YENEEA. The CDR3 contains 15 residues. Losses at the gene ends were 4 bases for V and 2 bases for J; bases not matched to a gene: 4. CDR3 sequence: CASSSGLAVTYEQYF. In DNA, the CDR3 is TGTGCCAGCAGCTCGGGACTAGCGGTCACCTACGAGCAGTACTTC.

CDR3 residues: CASRSQGAGNTIYF. DNA of the CDR3: TGTGCCAGCAGGAGCCAGGGCGCAGGAAACACCATATATTTT. V usage is TRBV28 and J usage is TRBJ1-3; possible D gene TRBD1, 5 bases. The CDR3 is 14 residues long. Germline CDR1 MDHEN, CDR2 SYDVKM. V shed 6 bases and J shed 4 bases, with 13 bases lying between them.

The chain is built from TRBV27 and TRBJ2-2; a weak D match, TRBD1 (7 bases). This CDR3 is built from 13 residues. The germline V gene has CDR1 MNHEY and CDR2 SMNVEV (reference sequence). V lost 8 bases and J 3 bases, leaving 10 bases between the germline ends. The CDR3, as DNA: TGTGCCAGCGCGGGACAGCACACCGGGGAGCTGTTTTTT. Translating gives CASAGQHTGELFF.

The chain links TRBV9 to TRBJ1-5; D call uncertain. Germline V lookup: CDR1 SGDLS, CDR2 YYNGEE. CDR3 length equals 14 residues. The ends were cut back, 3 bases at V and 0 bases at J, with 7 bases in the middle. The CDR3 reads CASSDGGSNQPQHF. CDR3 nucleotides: TGTGCCAGCAGCGACGGAGGTAGCAATCAGCCCCAGCATTTT.

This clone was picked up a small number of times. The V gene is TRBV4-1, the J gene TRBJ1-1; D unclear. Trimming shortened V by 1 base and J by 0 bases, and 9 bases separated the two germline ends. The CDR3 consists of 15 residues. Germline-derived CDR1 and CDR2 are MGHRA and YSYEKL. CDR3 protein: CASSQGNSMNTEAFF. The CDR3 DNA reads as TGCGCCAGCAGCCAAGGAAACAGCATGAACACTGAAGCTTTCTTT.

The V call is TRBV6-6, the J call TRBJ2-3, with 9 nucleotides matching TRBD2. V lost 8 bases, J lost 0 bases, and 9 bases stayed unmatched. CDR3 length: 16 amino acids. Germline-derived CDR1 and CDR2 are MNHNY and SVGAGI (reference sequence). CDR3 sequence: CASGGREGLSTDTQYF. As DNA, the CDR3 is TGTGCCAGCGGTGGGCGGGAGGGCCTAAGCACAGATACGCAGTATTTT.

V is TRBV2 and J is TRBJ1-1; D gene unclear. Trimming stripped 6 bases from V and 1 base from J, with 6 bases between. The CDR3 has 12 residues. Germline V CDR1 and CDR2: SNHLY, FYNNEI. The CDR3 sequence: CASREGNTEAFF. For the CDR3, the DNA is TGTGCCAGCAGGGAGGGGAACACTGAAGCTTTCTTT.

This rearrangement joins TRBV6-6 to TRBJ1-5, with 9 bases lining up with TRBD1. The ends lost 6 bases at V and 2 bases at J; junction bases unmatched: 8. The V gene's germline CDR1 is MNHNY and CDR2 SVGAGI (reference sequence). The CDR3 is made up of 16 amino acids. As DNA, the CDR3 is TGTGCCAGCAGGCCACCGACAGGGGGGGGCAATCAGCCCCAGCATTTT. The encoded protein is CASRPPTGGGNQPQHF.

The CDR3 coding sequence is TGTGCCAGCTCACCACTAAAGGACAGTTCGGGAAACACCATATATTTT. Its protein is CASSPLKDSSGNTIYF. The rearrangement links TRBV18 to TRBJ1-3, with D perhaps TRBD1 (6 bases). This CDR3 is built from 16 residues. The germline CDR1 and CDR2 sequences are KGHSH and LQKENI. V shed 1 base and J shed 4 bases, with 14 bases lying between them. The variable domain in full, with the rest retrieved from reference TRBV18 and TRBJ1-3, is NAGVMQNPRHLVRRRGQEARLRCSPMKGHSHVYWYRQLPEEGLKFMVYLQKENIIDESGMPKERFSAEFPKEGPSILRIQQVVRGDSAAYFCASSPLKDSSGNTIYFGEGSWLTVV.

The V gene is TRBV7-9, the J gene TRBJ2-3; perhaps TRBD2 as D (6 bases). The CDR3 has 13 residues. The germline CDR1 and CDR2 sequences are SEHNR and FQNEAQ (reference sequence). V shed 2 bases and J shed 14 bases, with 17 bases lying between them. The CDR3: CASSLYLGGTRYF. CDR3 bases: TGTGCCAGCAGCTTATACTTGGGGGGAACTAGGTATTTT.

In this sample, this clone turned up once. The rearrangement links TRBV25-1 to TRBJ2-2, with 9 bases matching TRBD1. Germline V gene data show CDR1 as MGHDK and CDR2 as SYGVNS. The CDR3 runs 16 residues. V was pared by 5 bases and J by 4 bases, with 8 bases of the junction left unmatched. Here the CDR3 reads CASSKTGGRLTGELFF. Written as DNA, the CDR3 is TGTGCCAGCAGTAAAACAGGGGGCAGGCTCACCGGGGAGCTGTTTTTT.